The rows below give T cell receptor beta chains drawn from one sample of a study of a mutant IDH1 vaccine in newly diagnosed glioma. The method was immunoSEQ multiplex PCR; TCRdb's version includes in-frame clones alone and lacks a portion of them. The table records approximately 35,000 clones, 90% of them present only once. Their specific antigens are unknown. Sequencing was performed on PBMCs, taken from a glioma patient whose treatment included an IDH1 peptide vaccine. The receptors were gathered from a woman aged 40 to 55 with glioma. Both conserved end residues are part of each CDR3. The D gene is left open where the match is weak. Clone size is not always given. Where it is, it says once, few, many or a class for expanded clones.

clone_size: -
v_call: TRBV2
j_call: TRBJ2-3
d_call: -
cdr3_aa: CASTSVTDTQYF
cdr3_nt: TGTGCCAGCACGAGTGTCACAGATACGCAGTATTTT

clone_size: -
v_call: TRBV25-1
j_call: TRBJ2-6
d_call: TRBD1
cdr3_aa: CASSGSTGGTSGANVLTF
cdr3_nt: TGTGCCAGCAGTGGATCGACAGGGGGGACCTCTGGGGCCAACGTCCTGACTTTC

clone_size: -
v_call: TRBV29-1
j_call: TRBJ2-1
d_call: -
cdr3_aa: CSVGPLDLLDEQFF
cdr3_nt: TGCAGCGTTGGCCCTTTAGACCTACTCGATGAGCAGTTCTTC

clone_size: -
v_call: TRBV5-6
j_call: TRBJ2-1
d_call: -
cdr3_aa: CASSLLGISYNEQFF
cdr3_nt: TGTGCCAGCAGCTTGCTGGGAATCTCCTACAATGAGCAGTTCTTC

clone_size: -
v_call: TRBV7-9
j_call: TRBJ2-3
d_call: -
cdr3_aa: CASSPDSSSTDTQYF
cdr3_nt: TGTGCCAGCAGCCCAGACAGTTCTAGCACAGATACGCAGTATTTT

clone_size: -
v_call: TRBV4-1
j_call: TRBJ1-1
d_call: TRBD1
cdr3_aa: CASSTGTGGTEAFF
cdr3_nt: TGCGCCAGCAGCACCGGGACAGGGGGCACTGAAGCTTTCTTT

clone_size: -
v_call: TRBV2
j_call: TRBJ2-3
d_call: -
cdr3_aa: CASKRQNTDTQYF
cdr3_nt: TGTGCCAGCAAACGACAGAACACAGATACGCAGTATTTT

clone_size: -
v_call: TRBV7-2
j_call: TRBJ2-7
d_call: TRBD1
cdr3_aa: CASSRDRGYEQYF
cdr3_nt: TGTGCCAGCAGCCGGGACAGGGGCTACGAGCAGTACTTC

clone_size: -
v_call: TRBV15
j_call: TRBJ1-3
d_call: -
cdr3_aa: CATSRSQGRDTIYF
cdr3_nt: TGTGCCACCAGCAGGTCACAGGGTAGGGACACCATATATTTT

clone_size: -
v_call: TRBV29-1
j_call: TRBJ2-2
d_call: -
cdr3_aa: CSVDRANTGELFF
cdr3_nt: TGCAGCGTTGACAGGGCGAACACCGGGGAGCTGTTTTTT

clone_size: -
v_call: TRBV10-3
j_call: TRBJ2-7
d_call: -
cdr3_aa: CAISDLGYEQYF
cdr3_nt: TGTGCCATCAGTGACTTGGGCTACGAGCAGTACTTC

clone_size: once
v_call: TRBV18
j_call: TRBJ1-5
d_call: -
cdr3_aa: CASSHDSLDQPQHF
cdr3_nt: TGTGCCAGCTCCCACGACAGTCTAGATCAGCCCCAGCATTTT

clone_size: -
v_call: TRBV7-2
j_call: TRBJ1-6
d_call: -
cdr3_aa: CASSLQWAYNSPLHF
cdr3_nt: TGTGCCAGCAGCTTGCAATGGGCGTATAATTCACCCCTCCACTTT

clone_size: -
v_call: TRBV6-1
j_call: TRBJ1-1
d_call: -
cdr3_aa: CASSGTPGTEAFF
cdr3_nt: TGTGCCAGCAGCGGGACGCCGGGCACTGAAGCTTTCTTT

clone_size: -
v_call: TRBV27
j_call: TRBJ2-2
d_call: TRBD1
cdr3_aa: CASSLRPRTGNTGELFF
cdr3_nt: TGTGCCAGCAGTCTAAGGCCTCGGACAGGGAACACCGGGGAGCTGTTTTTT

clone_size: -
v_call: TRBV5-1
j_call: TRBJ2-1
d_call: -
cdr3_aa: CASSLAGRVSYNEQFF
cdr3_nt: TGCGCCAGCAGCTTGGCCGGCAGGGTGTCCTACAATGAGCAGTTCTTC

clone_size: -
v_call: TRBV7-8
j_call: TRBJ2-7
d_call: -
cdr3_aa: CASSPGPLAYEQYF
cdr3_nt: TGTGCCAGCAGCCCGGGACCTCTTGCCTACGAGCAGTACTTC

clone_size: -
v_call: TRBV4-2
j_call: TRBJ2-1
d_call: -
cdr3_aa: CASSQGGQQGYEQFF
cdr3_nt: TGTGCCAGCAGCCAAGGTGGACAGCAGGGCTATGAGCAGTTCTTC

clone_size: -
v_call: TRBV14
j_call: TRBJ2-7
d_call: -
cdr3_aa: CASSYRSQASSYEQYF
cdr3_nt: TGTGCCAGCAGCTACAGATCACAGGCCTCATCCTACGAGCAGTACTTC

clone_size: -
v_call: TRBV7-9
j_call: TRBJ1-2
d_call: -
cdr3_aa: CASSLQGYDGYTF
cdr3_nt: TGTGCCAGCAGCTTACAGGGGTATGACGGCTACACCTTC

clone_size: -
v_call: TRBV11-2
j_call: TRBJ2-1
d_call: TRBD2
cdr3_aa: CASSLAPPLAGGPNEQFF
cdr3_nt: TGTGCCAGCAGCTTAGCCCCCCCTCTAGCGGGAGGGCCGAATGAGCAGTTCTTC

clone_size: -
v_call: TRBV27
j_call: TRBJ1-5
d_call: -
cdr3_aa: CASSSWGNQPQHF
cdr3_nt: TGTGCCAGCAGTTCATGGGGCAATCAGCCCCAGCATTTT

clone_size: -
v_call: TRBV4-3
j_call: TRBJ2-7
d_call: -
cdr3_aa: CASSQERRFYEQYF
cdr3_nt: TGCGCCAGCAGCCAAGAAAGGCGGTTCTACGAGCAGTACTTC

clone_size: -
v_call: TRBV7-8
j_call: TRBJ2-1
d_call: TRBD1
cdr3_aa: CASSPGQQYEQFF
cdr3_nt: TGTGCCAGCAGCCCGGGACAGCAGTATGAGCAGTTCTTC

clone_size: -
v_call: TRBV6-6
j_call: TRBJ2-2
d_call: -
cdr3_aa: CASSYAGTGELFF
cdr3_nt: TGTGCCAGCAGTTACGCTGGAACCGGGGAGCTGTTTTTT

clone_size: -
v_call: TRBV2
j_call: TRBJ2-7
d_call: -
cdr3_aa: CASRPQGDPSYEQYF
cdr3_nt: TGTGCCAGCAGGCCACAGGGAGACCCCTCCTACGAGCAGTACTTC

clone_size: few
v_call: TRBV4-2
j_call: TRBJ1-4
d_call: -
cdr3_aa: CASSQPALNEKLFF
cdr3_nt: TGTGCCAGCAGCCAACCCGCGTTAAATGAAAAACTGTTTTTT

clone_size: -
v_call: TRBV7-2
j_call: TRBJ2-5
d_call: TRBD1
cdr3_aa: CASSKTGPRETQYF
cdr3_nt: TGTGCCAGCAGCAAGACAGGGCCTCGAGAGACCCAGTACTTC

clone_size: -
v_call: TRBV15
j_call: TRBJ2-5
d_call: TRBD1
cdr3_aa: CATSRVGQGQETQYF
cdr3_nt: TGTGCCACCAGCAGAGTCGGACAGGGCCAAGAGACCCAGTACTTC

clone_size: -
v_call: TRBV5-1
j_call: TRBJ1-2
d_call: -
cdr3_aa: CASSLEGPYGYTF
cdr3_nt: TGCGCCAGCAGCTTGGAAGGGCCCTATGGCTACACCTTC

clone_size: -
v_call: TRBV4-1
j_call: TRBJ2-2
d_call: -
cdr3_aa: CASSRSAVFKEELFF
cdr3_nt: TGCGCCAGCAGCCGTTCCGCAGTCTTTAAGGAGGAGCTGTTTTTT

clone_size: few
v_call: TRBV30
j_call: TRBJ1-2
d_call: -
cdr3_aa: CAWSVTVYGYTF
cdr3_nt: TGTGCCTGGAGTGTAACGGTCTATGGCTACACCTTC

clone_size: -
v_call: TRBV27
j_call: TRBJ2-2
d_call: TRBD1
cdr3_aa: CASSLTGSGGELFF
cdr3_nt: TGTGCCAGCAGTTTGACAGGGAGCGGCGGGGAGCTGTTTTTT

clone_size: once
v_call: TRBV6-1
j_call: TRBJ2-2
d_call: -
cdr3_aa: CASSERFHTTFPGELFF
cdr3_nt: TGTGCCAGCAGTGAACGGTTCCACACGACATTTCCCGGGGAGCTGTTTTTT

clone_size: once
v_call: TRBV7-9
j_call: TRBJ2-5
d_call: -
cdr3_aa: CASSLGLSGETQYF
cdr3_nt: TGTGCCAGCAGCTTAGGGTTGAGTGGTGAGACCCAGTACTTC

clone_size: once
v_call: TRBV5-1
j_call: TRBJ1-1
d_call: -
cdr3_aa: CASSLMTYPQNTEAFF
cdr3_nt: TGCGCCAGCAGCTTAATGACCTACCCACAGAACACTGAAGCTTTCTTT

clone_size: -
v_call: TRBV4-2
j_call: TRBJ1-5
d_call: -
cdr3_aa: CASSQDGGGEPQHF
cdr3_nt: TGTGCCAGCAGCCAAGACGGCGGGGGGGAGCCCCAGCATTTT

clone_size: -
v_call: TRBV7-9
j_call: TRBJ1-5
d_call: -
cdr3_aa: CASSYSNQPQHF
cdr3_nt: TGTGCCAGCAGCTACAGCAATCAGCCCCAGCATTTT

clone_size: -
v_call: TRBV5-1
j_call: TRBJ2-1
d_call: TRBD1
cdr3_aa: CASSFTAGLGQGQFF
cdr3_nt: TGCGCCAGCAGCTTTACAGCGGGATTGGGACAGGGGCAGTTCTTC

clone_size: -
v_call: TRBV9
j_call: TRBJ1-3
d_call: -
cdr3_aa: CASSVTGDGSGNTIYF
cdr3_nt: TGTGCCAGCAGCGTAACCGGGGACGGTTCTGGAAACACCATATATTTT

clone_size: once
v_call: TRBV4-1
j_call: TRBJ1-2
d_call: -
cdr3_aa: CASSPDRAGRTYGYTF
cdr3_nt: TGCGCCAGCAGCCCGGACCGAGCAGGCCGTACGTATGGCTACACCTTC

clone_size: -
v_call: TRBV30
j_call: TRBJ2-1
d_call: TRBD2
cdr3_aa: CAWSVFLTSGRANEQFF
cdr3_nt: TGTGCCTGGAGTGTATTCCTTACTAGCGGGAGGGCGAATGAGCAGTTCTTC

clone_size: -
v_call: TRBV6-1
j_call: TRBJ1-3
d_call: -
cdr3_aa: CASTSSWYPGNTIYF
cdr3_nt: TGTGCCAGCACCTCAAGCTGGTACCCTGGAAACACCATATATTTT

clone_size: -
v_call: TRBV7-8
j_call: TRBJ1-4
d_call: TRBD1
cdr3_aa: CASSQGQGLDEKLFF
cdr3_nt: TGTGCCAGCAGCCAGGGACAGGGATTGGATGAAAAACTGTTTTTT

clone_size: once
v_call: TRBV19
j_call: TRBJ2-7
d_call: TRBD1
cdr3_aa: CATTTGQGTYEQYF
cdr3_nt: TGTGCCACCACAACGGGACAGGGAACCTACGAGCAGTACTTC

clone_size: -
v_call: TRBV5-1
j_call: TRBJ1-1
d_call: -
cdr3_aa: CASSSRGQGPNTEAFF
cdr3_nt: TGCGCCAGCAGCTCGCGGGGCCAGGGCCCGAACACTGAAGCTTTCTTT

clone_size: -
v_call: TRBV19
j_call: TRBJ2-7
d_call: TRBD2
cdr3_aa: CASSSASGAYEQYF
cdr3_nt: TGTGCCAGTAGTTCCGCTAGCGGGGCATACGAGCAGTACTTC

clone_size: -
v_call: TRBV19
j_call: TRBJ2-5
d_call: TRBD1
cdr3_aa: CASSIGQVQETQYF
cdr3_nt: TGTGCCAGTAGTATCGGACAGGTACAAGAGACCCAGTACTTC

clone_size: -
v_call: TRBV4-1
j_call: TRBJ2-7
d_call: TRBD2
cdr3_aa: CASSSGRGYEQYF
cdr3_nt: TGCGCCAGCAGCAGCGGGAGGGGGTACGAGCAGTACTTC

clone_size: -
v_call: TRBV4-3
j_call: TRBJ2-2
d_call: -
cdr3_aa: CASSETGTRDTGELFF
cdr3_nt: TGCGCCAGCAGCGAAACCGGGACGAGGGACACCGGGGAGCTGTTTTTT

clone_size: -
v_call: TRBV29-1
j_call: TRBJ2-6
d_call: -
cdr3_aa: CSVDVTGANVLTF
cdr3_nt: TGCAGCGTTGATGTAACGGGGGCCAACGTCCTGACTTTC

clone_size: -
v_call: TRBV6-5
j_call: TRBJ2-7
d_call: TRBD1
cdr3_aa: CASSYVGQGGYEQYF
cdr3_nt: TGTGCCAGCAGTTACGTGGGACAGGGAGGCTACGAGCAGTACTTC

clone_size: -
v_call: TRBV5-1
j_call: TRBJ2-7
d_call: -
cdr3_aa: CASSPSPGTSLSYEQYF
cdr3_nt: TGCGCCAGCAGCCCTAGCCCCGGGACATCACTCTCCTACGAGCAGTACTTC

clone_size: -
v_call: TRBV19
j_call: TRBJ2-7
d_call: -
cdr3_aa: CASSTILQGNEQYF
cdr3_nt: TGTGCCAGTAGTACCATCTTGCAGGGTAACGAGCAGTACTTC

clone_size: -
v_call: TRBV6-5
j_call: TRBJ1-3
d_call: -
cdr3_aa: CASSLGRTSGNTIYF
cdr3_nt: TGTGCCAGCAGTCTTGGACGGACCTCTGGAAACACCATATATTTT